This T cell receptor (beta chain) was identified during a study of T cells in Graves' hyperthyroidism and ophthalmopathy. Amplified TCR beta CDR3 regions came from RNA transcripts. Using the HTBI primer set, a first-round RT-PCR was run on the TCR CDR3. From the multiplex PCR reads, TCRdb called clonotypes with MiXCR, one entry per CDR3 protein. The sample holds 300,000 to 400,000 distinct CDR3 sequences, approximately 13% seen once. This clonotype has just a few counts. Its antigen remains unknown. At one boundary the junction diverges from the germline segment, which might be a read error. Findings and caveats of the study: Ophthalmopathy onset followed model prediction by a median about six months.

Among the patients, aged 18 to 65, hyperthyroidism was newly diagnosed and had lasted under 2 months. The study excluded patients with uncontrolled infection, other autoimmune disease, pregnancy or lactation. This CDR3 contains 14 residues. Germline CDR1 and CDR2: KGHSH and LQKENI. The sequence derives from a woman aged 18-29 years with Graves' hyperthyroidism. This rearrangement joins TRBV18 to TRBJ2-1; no clear D. Source material: blood. The CDR3 sequence is CASSPRRLGNKQFF. In DNA form, the CDR3 reads TGTGCCAGCTCACCAAGGCGACTGGGCAATAAGCAGTTCTTC.